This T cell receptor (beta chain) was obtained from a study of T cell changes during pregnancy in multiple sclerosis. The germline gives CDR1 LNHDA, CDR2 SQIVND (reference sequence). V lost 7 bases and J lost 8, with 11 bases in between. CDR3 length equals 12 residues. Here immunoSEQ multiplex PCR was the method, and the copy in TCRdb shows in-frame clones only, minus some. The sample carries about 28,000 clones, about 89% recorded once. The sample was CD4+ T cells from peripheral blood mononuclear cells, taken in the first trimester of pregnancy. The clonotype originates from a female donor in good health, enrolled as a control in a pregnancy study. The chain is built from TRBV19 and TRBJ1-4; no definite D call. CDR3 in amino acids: CASMRLGEKLFF. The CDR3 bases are TGTGCCAGTATGAGGTTAGGCGAAAAACTGTTTTTT.